This TCR beta chain was retrieved from a study of blood T cell repertoires in COVID-19. Overall study: Material from acute and convalescent COVID-19 was sourced from the United States, Italy and Spain. T cells, B-cell-depleted T cells, or PBMCs supplied cDNA or gDNA.

Per the original methods: Using reference gene primer amplification, nucleated cell counts were estimated. Produced via immunoSEQ multiplex PCR; TCRdb's table is partial and in-frame only. That table supplies the V and J calls and clone size; D and trimming were determined from the DNA. Among a few hundred thousand clones listed, around three quarters were seen once. Material for sequencing was peripheral blood. The clonotype was recovered from a woman in her 70s with acute or convalescent COVID-19.

The CDR3 loop reads CASSQVTSGRELFF. As DNA, the CDR3 is TGCGCCAGCAGCCAAGTCACTAGCGGGAGGGAGCTGTTTTTT. V gene TRBV4-3 combines with J gene TRBJ2-2, with 10 bases that match TRBD2. V trimming: 1 base; J trimming: 9 bases; junction bases outside the gene matches: 2. CDR3 length equals 14 residues. Germline CDR1 is LGHNA and CDR2 is YSLEER.